The clone carrying this TCR beta chain was recorded at least ten times. What it binds is not known. Each library that profiled naive CD8 cells came from roughly 20,000 to 1,000,000 sorted cells with 10%, 30% or 50% RNA. For bulk TCR libraries, previously described methods and listed TCR primers were used. TCRdb re-derived calls from the PCR reads in MiXCR, one entry per CDR3 protein. The data show about half a million distinct CDR3 sequences, 20% to 25% seen once. The data belong to a study of molecular identifiers for immune sequencing clone quantification. Study information: Split five ways in replicates, RNA from about 20,000 or 100,000 naive CD8 cells had four portions sequenced.

General study results and limits: Highly expanded clone sizes could be underestimated through barcode sharing by identical TCR molecules.

V lost 0 bases, J lost 4 bases, and 12 bases lay in between. The CDR3 spans 15 residues. Germline CDR1 and CDR2: LGHNA and YSLEER. The sample comprised naive CD8+ T cells from blood, with Jurkat cell RNA spiked in. The sample's subset: FACS-sorted CD8+CD4-CCR7+CD45RA+ naive T cells. This sequence joins TRBV4-3 and TRBJ1-2; a possible D gene is TRBD1 (5 bases). The clonotype originates from a human donor in good health. Some libraries in this study had Jurkat cell RNA spiked in. DNA of the CDR3: TGCGCCAGCAGCCAAGATCTTTACAGGTCCTATGGCTACACCTTC. Translation: CASSQDLYRSYGYTF.